The 22 T cell receptor beta chains given below trace back to one sample, sequenced in a study of molecular identifiers for immune sequencing clone quantification. Each CDR3 protein is one row after TCRdb ran MiXCR on the PCR reads. The data contain over 600,000 distinct CDR3 sequences, just under 20% of them seen just once; the ten biggest clones take up roughly 0.83%. The sample comprised naive CD8+ T cells from blood, with Jurkat cell RNA spiked in. As for subset: FACS-sorted CD8+CD4-CCR7+CD45RA+ naive T cells. These TCRs come from a human donor in good health. Some libraries in this study had Jurkat cell RNA spiked in.

This clonotype was recorded a few times. DNA of the CDR3: TGTGCCAGCGGGACATCCGAGGCCCCTGGCTACACCTTC. Encoded protein: CASGTSEAPGYTF. This chain connects TRBV28 to TRBJ1-2; possibly TRBD1 for D (6 bases). The V gene lost 8 bases and the J gene lost 7 bases, with 17 bases spanning the gap. This CDR3 spans 13 amino acids. CDR1 and CDR2 (germline): MDHEN, SYDVKM.

This clonotype was picked up many times. This sequence joins TRBV7-8 and TRBJ2-4; possible D gene TRBD1, 6 bases. Between the trimmed V and J ends, which lost 4 bases and 0 bases, there was a span of 13 bases. This CDR3 comprises 16 residues. Germline V gene lookup returns CDR1 SGHVS and CDR2 FQNEAQ. CDR3 coding DNA: TGTGCCAGCAGCTCCGGGACATGGATAGCCAAAAACATTCAGTACTTC. This sequence encodes CASSSGTWIAKNIQYF.

This clonotype was recorded at least ten times. The CDR3 DNA sequence: TGTGCCAGCAGCTTAGCCCGGGACCGTTATGAGCAGTTCTTC. The encoded protein is CASSLARDRYEQFF. The V and J genes are TRBV7-9 and TRBJ2-1, with D perhaps assigned TRBD1 or TRBD2 (5 bases each). Looked up from germline, CDR1 is SEHNR and CDR2 is FQNEAQ (reference sequence). Trimming took off 0 bases at V and 8 bases at J, with 11 bases between the two ends. The CDR3 covers 14 residues. Full variable domain (missing parts from reference TRBV7-9 and TRBJ2-1): DTGVSQNPRHKITKRGQNVTFRCDPISEHNRLYWYRQTLGQGPEFLTYFQNEAQLEKSRLLSDRFSAERPKGSFSTLEIQRTEQGDSAMYLCASSLARDRYEQFFGPGTRLTVL.

CDR3 DNA sequence: TGCGCCAGCAGCCAAGACAGACAGGGGGCGATTACTGAAGCTTTCTTT. Translated: CASSQDRQGAITEAFF. V is TRBV4-3 and J is TRBJ1-1; 10 bases fit TRBD1. The CDR3 has 16 amino acids. V lost 0 bases to trimming and J lost 5 bases; unmatched junction nucleotides: 6. The germline V gene encodes CDR1 LGHNA and CDR2 YSLEER.

Turning to this clonotype: A junction boundary mismatches the germline segment, possibly from a read error. This sequence joins TRBV19 and TRBJ2-1, with a weak D call TRBD2 (5 bases). This CDR3 is built from 14 residues. Germline CDR1 LNHDA, CDR2 SQIVND (reference sequence). The CDR3 sequence: CASSIGRYYNKQFF. The CDR3 bases are TGTGCCAGTAGTATAGGGAGGTACTACAATAAGCAGTTCTTC.

This clonotype was seen repeatedly, ten times or more. V is TRBV6-5 and J is TRBJ2-1, with D tentatively TRBD1 (5 bases). Germline loops: CDR1 MNHEY, CDR2 SVGAGI. This CDR3 is 14 amino acids long. V gave up 5 bases and J gave up 0 bases, with 8 bases separating them. The CDR3 protein is CASSRQSSYNEQFF. DNA for the CDR3: TGTGCCAGCAGTCGACAGAGCTCCTACAATGAGCAGTTCTTC.

This clonotype was recorded at least ten times. This chain connects TRBV9 to TRBJ1-1; D is undetermined. V lost 4 bases and J lost 4, with 11 bases in between. The germline V gene has CDR1 SGDLS and CDR2 YYNGEE. This CDR3 has 13 amino acids. The CDR3 nucleotides are TGTGCCAGCAGCCCAGAATTCGGCACTGAAGCTTTCTTT. It codes for CASSPEFGTEAFF.

This clonotype was detected ten times or more. At one boundary the junction diverges from the germline segment, which might be a read error. This chain connects TRBV4-1 to TRBJ1-2; D call uncertain. The germline CDR1 and CDR2 sequences are MGHRA and YSYEKL. The CDR3 is 15 residues long. CDR3 region: CASSQAGEGTYGYTF. DNA for the CDR3: TGCGCCAGCAGTCAAGCCGGAGAGGGTACCTATGGCTACACCTTC.

This clonotype has a count of ten or more. The V and J genes are TRBV27 and TRBJ1-1; D may be TRBD1 (5 bases). V was trimmed by 2 bases and J by 2 bases, leaving 9 bases between them. This CDR3 has 14 amino acids. Germline V gene data show CDR1 as MNHEY and CDR2 as SMNVEV (reference sequence). This CDR3 reads CASSLMDTNTEAFF. CDR3 nucleotides: TGTGCCAGCAGTTTAATGGACACTAACACTGAAGCTTTCTTT.

This clonotype was counted at least ten times. The chain joins TRBV6-5 to TRBJ1-4; D is possibly TRBD1 (5 bases). The CDR3 runs to 14 residues. Trimming stripped 8 bases from V and 0 bases from J, with 10 bases between. Germline CDR1 and CDR2: MNHEY and SVGAGI. DNA of the CDR3: TGTGCCAGCCGCTCGGGGGCAACTAATGAAAAACTGTTTTTT. As protein: CASRSGATNEKLFF.

This clonotype turned up a few times. V and J are TRBV5-5 and TRBJ2-1, with TRBD2 matching 8 bases. Germline assignment: CDR1 SGHKS and CDR2 YYEKEE (reference sequence). With 5 bases clipped from V and 7 bases from J, the junction kept 14 bases outside the gene matches. The CDR3 consists of 16 residues. In DNA, the CDR3 is TGTGCCAGCAGTTACCGTGCGGGAGGAACCTCAAATGAGCAGTTCTTC. This encodes CASSYRAGGTSNEQFF.

This clonotype was seen many times. J is TRBJ2-2 and V is TRBV19; D unclear. This CDR3 spans 15 amino acids. V was cut by 1 base and J by 3 bases, with 9 bases left in between. Looked up from germline, CDR1 is LNHDA and CDR2 is SQIVND (reference sequence). The CDR3 nucleotides read TGTGCCAGTAGTATAGGATTTATGTACACCGGGGAGCTGTTTTTT. This sequence encodes CASSIGFMYTGELFF.

The chain combines TRBV6-2 or TRBV6-3 with TRBJ2-3; 8 bases are a match to TRBD1. Trimming cost V 4 bases and J 0 bases; bases outside gene matches: 3. Germline V lookup: CDR1 MNHEY, CDR2 SVGEGT. The CDR3 length is 15 residues. The CDR3 loop is CASSSWDRSTDTQYF. CDR3 in DNA: TGTGCCAGCAGTTCCTGGGACAGGAGCACAGATACGCAGTATTTT.

This clonotype has more than one count but fewer than ten. The rearrangement joins TRBV29-1 to TRBJ2-5; D is possibly TRBD1 or TRBD2 (7 bases each). Trimming removed 6 bases from V and 3 bases from J, with 11 bases in between. Germline V gene data show CDR1 as SQVTM and CDR2 as ANQGSEA. The CDR3 sequence is 12 residues long. The CDR3: CSVAGGEETQYF. In DNA, the CDR3 is TGCAGCGTCGCAGGGGGGGAAGAGACCCAGTACTTC.

In the case of this clonotype: Germline is not matched at one junction end, which may reflect a read error. This chain connects TRBV7-9 to TRBJ1-4, with 8 positions matching TRBD1. This CDR3 comprises 15 residues. Germline-derived CDR1 and CDR2 are SEHNR and FQNEAQ (reference sequence). CDR3 amino acids: CASSLEGQGNERLVF. The CDR3 DNA follows: TGTGCCAGCAGCTTAGAAGGACAGGGTAATGAAAGACTGGTTTTT.

This clonotype has ten or more counts. The V gene is TRBV6-5, the J gene TRBJ1-1, with D maybe TRBD1 (5 bases). The length of the CDR3 is 16 residues. Trimming stripped 1 base from V and 3 bases from J, with 15 bases between. Germline V lookup: CDR1 MNHEY, CDR2 SVGAGI. The CDR3 sequence: CASSYLTGRGDTEAFF. CDR3 DNA: TGTGCCAGCAGTTACTTGACGGGGCGCGGGGACACTGAAGCTTTCTTT.

Points on this clonotype: A read error is possible here, since a much larger clone lies one base away. The J gene is TRBJ2-7, the V gene TRBV6-6; no clear D. Per germline, CDR1 MNHNY and CDR2 SVGAGI (reference sequence). Deletions cut 11 bases from V and 2 bases from J, with 19 bases between. The CDR3 is 14 residues long. This CDR3 is CAGHADRHPYEQYF. The CDR3 region has the DNA TGTGCCGGCCACGCAGATCGTCACCCCTACGAGCAGTACTTC.

As regards this clonotype: A much larger clone lies one base from this, so it may be a read error. This chain joins TRBV20-1 and TRBJ2-7; no firm D call. CDR3 length: 15 residues. Trimming removed 4 bases at V and 0 bases at J, with 16 bases between. CDR1 and CDR2 from the germline V gene are DFQATT and SNEGSKA (reference sequence). The CDR3 loop reads CSAIQRDRPSYEQYF. CDR3 in DNA: TGCAGTGCTATCCAGCGAGACCGCCCCTCCTACGAGCAGTACTTC.

This clonotype was seen a handful of times. The chain combines TRBV12-3 or TRBV12-4 with TRBJ2-7; D unclear. The length of the CDR3 is 12 residues. Trimming shortened V by 4 bases and J by 5 bases, and 9 bases separated the two germline ends. CDR3 region: CASSWLQNEQYF. CDR3 DNA sequence: TGTGCCAGCAGTTGGCTACAGAACGAGCAGTACTTC.

A note on this clonotype: A single base separates this from a much larger clone, so it may be a read error. This rearrangement joins TRBV19 to TRBJ1-1; 8 nucleotides align to TRBD1. The germline V gene has CDR1 LNHDA and CDR2 SQIVND (reference sequence). The CDR3 contains 14 residues. The CDR3 DNA reads TGTGCCAGTAGTGATCAGGGGGCACACACTGAAGCTCTCTTT. Translation: CASSDQGAHTEALF.

The gene calls are TRBV19 and TRBJ2-7; tentative D call: TRBD2 (5 bases). Germline V gives CDR1 LNHDA, CDR2 SQIVND (reference sequence). The V end was cut by 3 bases, the J end by 9 bases, with 15 bases between. This CDR3 region has 13 residues. CDR3 DNA: TGTGCCAGTAGTATCGCCGGGGTTGGTGGGCAGTACTTC. Its translation is CASSIAGVGGQYF. Variable domain in full (rest from reference TRBV19 and TRBJ2-7): DGGITQSPKYLFRKEGQNVTLSCEQNLNHDAMYWYRQDPGQGLRLIYYSQIVNDFQKGDIAEGYSVSREKKESFPLTVTSAQKNPTAFYLCASSIAGVGGQYFGPGTRLTVT.

This clonotype was seen ten or more times. The chain has TRBV29-1 and TRBJ1-3; no clear D. Trimming stripped 3 bases from V and 0 bases from J, with 9 bases between. The length of the CDR3 is 14 residues. Germline CDR1 is SQVTM and CDR2 is ANQGSEA. CDR3 loop: CSVDERVSGNTIYF. Here the CDR3 DNA reads TGCAGCGTTGACGAAAGGGTCTCTGGAAACACCATATATTTT.